This entry describes one T cell receptor (beta chain). Its antigen is as yet unknown. These data belong to a study of T cell repertoires in cytomegalovirus infection. About the study: HLA-C-restricted CMV epitopes, recently identified, and well-studied HLA-B-restricted ones were used by the study. CMV infection together with matching HLA type was indicated by public TCR beta signatures. Findings and limits, study-wide: Using cumulative public TCR beta family frequency, the authors identified those who carried CMV together with the relevant HLA. CMV-specific TCR beta clonotypes restricted by HLA-C dominated the ex vivo response.

MiXCR was run by TCRdb on the reads, yielding one entry per CDR3 protein. The sample lists around 85,000 distinct CDR3 sequences, about 44% seen once, with 80% to 95% in the top ten. The CDR3 loop spans 14 amino acids. In germline, CDR1 is LGHNT, CDR2 FRNRAP. V shed 6 bases and J shed 6 bases, with 15 bases lying between them. The sequence came from a human donor in good health (CMV status not recorded). Some clones in this sample may be carry-over from other donors' samples. Sequences were derived from CD8+ T cells from cultured PBMCs, sampled from culture after CMV antigen stimulation. V is TRBV12-5 and J is TRBJ2-1, with a tentative D call TRBD1 (5 bases). This chain's CDR3 is CASGIMGRANEQFF. CDR3 DNA: TGTGCTAGTGGGATTATGGGCAGGGCCAATGAGCAGTTCTTC.